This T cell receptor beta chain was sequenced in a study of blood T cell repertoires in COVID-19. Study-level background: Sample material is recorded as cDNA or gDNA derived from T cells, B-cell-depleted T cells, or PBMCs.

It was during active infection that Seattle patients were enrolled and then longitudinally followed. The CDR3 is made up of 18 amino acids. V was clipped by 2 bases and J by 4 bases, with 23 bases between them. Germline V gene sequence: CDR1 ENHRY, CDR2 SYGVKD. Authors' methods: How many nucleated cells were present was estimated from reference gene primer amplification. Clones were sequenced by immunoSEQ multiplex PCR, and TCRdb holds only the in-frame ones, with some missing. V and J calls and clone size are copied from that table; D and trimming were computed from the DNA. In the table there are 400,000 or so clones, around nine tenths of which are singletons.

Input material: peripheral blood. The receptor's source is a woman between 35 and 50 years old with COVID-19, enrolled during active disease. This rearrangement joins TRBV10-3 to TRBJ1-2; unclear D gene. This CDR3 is CAISEPETIGSFSYGYTF. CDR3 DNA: TGTGCCATCAGTGAGCCGGAGACCATAGGCTCCTTTTCCTATGGCTACACCTTC.